One and the same sample provided the 25 T cell receptor beta chains below, sequenced in a study of spatial heterogeneity in lung cancer. Study-wide points: Within tumors, counts of expanded alpha and beta TCRs tracked tumor mutation counts.

The sample's time point: sample taken at primary tumor resection. Each CDR3 protein gets one entry after TCRdb re-called the 5' RACE reads with MiXCR. This table has several thousand distinct CDR3 sequences, about an eighth appearing once. No cognate antigen is known for these TCRs. The input for sequencing was lung tumor tissue, taken at surgery. The receptors originated from a male donor with early-stage non-small cell lung cancer.

This clonotype is medium-sized in the sample. This beta chain slipped into a library made for alpha chains as a stray read, so its size is not meaningful. CDR3 sequence (DNA): TGTGCCAGCAGTTCCGGACTAGCGGGAGGAGGTGGCCAGTACTTC. It encodes CASSSGLAGGGGQYF. The rearrangement links TRBV27 to TRBJ2-5; 14 positions match TRBD2. V dropped 4 bases and J dropped 10; count of bases not matched to a gene: 8. The CDR3 spans 15 residues. Germline CDR1 is MNHEY and CDR2 is SMNVEV (reference sequence).

This clonotype was picked up a small number of times. With the library built for alpha chains, this beta chain is off target and its frequency is not meaningful. The chain uses TRBV18 and TRBJ1-6, with D possibly matching TRBD1 (5 bases). The V gene's germline CDR1 is KGHSH and CDR2 LQKENI. Trimming took 3 bases from V and 9 from J, leaving 18 bases between them. CDR3 length equals 16 residues. The DNA of the CDR3 is TGTGCCAGCTCACCTCAATCGGGACTCGCATTTTCACCCCTCCACTTT. It yields the protein CASSPQSGLAFSPLHF.

Within the sample, this clonotype is medium-sized (0.01 to 0.1%). As an off-target read in a library built for alpha chains, this beta chain has a frequency of little significance. This chain joins TRBV15 and TRBJ2-3, with D tentatively TRBD1 or TRBD2 (5 bases each). V gave up 4 bases and J gave up 3 bases, with 11 bases separating them. Germline assignment: CDR1 LNHNV and CDR2 YYDKDF (reference sequence). This CDR3 contains 14 residues. As DNA, the CDR3 is TGTGCCACCAGCAAGGGACGGCAAACAGATACGCAGTATTTT. Its translation is CATSKGRQTDTQYF.

With respect to this clonotype: This beta chain turned up in a library designed for alpha chains; as an off-target read, its abundance says little. This chain's CDR3 is CASSLNRQPTDTQYF. CDR3 DNA: TGTGCCAGCAGCCTGAATCGACAGCCCACAGATACGCAGTATTTT. The chain carries TRBV16 and TRBJ2-3, with a tentative D call TRBD1 (5 bases). The CDR3 is 15 amino acids. The V end lost 4 bases, the J end lost 2 bases, and 13 bases lay between the germline ends. Looked up from germline, CDR1 is KGHSY and CDR2 is FQNENV.

Judged by abundance, this clonotype is medium-sized (0.01 to 0.1%). The library was built for alpha chains, so this beta chain is an off-target read and its size means little. The chain recombines TRBV29-1 with TRBJ2-7; 12 nucleotides match TRBD2. Trimming cost V 6 bases and J 3 bases; bases outside gene matches: 0. The length of the CDR3 is 12 residues. Germline V gives CDR1 SQVTM, CDR2 ANQGSEA. The CDR3 DNA reads TGCAGCGTGACTAGCGGGAGCTACGAGCAGTACTTC. Protein: CSVTSGSYEQYF.

This clonotype is medium-sized by share. For a library built for alpha chains, this beta chain is a stray read; little rests on its size. The J gene is TRBJ2-1, the V gene TRBV3-2. TRBV3-2 is listed as a pseudogene. This CDR3 is built from 13 residues. The CDR3 loop is CASSHLVYNEQFF. The CDR3 DNA follows: TGTGCCAGCAGCCACCTGGTCTACAATGAGCAGTTCTTC.

On this clonotype itself: This beta chain represents an off-target read in a library built for alpha chains; its size is of limited meaning. The chain employs TRBV18 and TRBJ2-3, with D unclear. With 2 bases removed from V and 5 bases from J, the gap between germline ends came to 5 bases. The CDR3 runs to 12 residues. From germline, CDR1 is KGHSH and CDR2 LQKENI. The CDR3 region has the DNA TGTGCCAGCTCACCAGGACGAGATACGCAGTATTTT. It encodes CASSPGRDTQYF. Drawing the rest from reference TRBV18 and TRBJ2-3, the complete variable domain is NAGVMQNPRHLVRRRGQEARLRCSPMKGHSHVYWYRQLPEEGLKFMVYLQKENIIDESGMPKERFSAEFPKEGPSILRIQQVVRGDSAAYFCASSPGRDTQYFGPGTRLTVL.

Many counts were recorded for this clonotype. This beta chain came through as a stray read in a library set up for alpha chains, and its size says little. The chain employs TRBV4-3 and TRBJ2-3; D is unresolved. Germline CDR1 reads LGHNA; CDR2 reads YSLEER. The V gene lost 0 bases and the J gene lost 0 bases, with 13 bases spanning the gap. The CDR3 covers 17 residues. DNA of the CDR3: TGCGCCAGCAGCCAAGATCCGCGACTCGTAAGCACAGATACGCAGTATTTT. Translated: CASSQDPRLVSTDTQYF.

Ten or more counts support this clonotype. This beta chain is a stray read from a library made for alpha chains; its abundance is not meaningful. This chain links TRBV12-3 or TRBV12-4 with TRBJ1-1; no clear D gene. The V end lost 5 bases, the J end lost 1 base, and 8 bases lay between the germline ends. This CDR3 contains 13 residues. This CDR3 reads CASSLPGNTEAFF. In DNA form, the CDR3 reads TGTGCCAGCAGTCTACCAGGGAACACTGAAGCTTTCTTT.

In its sample, this clonotype was seen many times. This beta chain is an unintended read in a library built for alpha chains; its size means little. V is TRBV20-1 and J is TRBJ2-7, with TRBD2 matching over 11 bases. V shed 6 bases, J shed 0 bases, and the junction held 7 bases outside the gene matches. This CDR3 is built from 15 residues. The germline V gene has CDR1 DFQATT and CDR2 SNEGSKA (reference sequence). The CDR3 here is CSADLGTSGSYEQYF. The CDR3, as DNA: TGCAGTGCAGACCTAGGGACTAGCGGCTCCTACGAGCAGTACTTC.

With respect to this clonotype: Little can be read into the size of this beta chain, an off-target read in a library designed for alpha chains. This rearrangement joins TRBV4-2 to TRBJ2-1, with 9 bases fitting TRBD1. The CDR3 contains 16 residues. Germline-derived CDR1 and CDR2 are LGHNA and YNFKEQ. With 3 bases clipped from V and 5 bases from J, the junction kept 8 bases outside the gene matches. This chain's CDR3 is CASSHPQGAGDNEQFF. Written as DNA, the CDR3 is TGTGCCAGCAGCCACCCACAGGGGGCAGGGGACAATGAGCAGTTCTTC.

A word on this clonotype: This beta chain was picked up by a library intended for alpha chains and is off target, so its count carries little meaning. The V call is TRBV21-1, the J call TRBJ2-2. TRBV21-1 is a documented pseudogene. The CDR3 totals 16 residues. In DNA, the CDR3 is TGTGCCAGCAGCAAAGGCATAGGGACGAACACCGGGGAGCTGTTTTTT. This codes for CASSKGIGTNTGELFF.

In regard to this clonotype: A library prepared for alpha chains yielded this beta chain as an off-target read; its size is of little meaning. The CDR3 here is CASRQQPNTEAFF. CDR3 nucleotides: TGTGCCAGCAGGCAACAGCCGAACACTGAAGCTTTCTTT. This sequence joins TRBV2 and TRBJ1-1; D gene uncertain. The CDR3 covers 13 residues. Germline lookup yields CDR1 SNHLY and CDR2 FYNNEI. Trimming pared 6 bases from V and 1 base from J, leaving 9 bases between.

In this sample, this clonotype turned up many times. A library prepared for alpha chains yielded this beta chain as an off-target read; its size is of little meaning. The chain carries TRBV27 and TRBJ2-3, with a weak D call TRBD2 (5 bases). Deletions cut 8 bases from V and 3 bases from J, with 15 bases between. The CDR3 length is 14 residues. Germline V gene sequence: CDR1 MNHEY, CDR2 SMNVEV (reference sequence). The CDR3 is CASGTGGFTDTQYF. For the CDR3, the DNA is TGTGCCAGCGGAACCGGCGGGTTTACAGATACGCAGTATTTT.

By sample share, this clonotype is medium-sized (0.01 to 0.1%). Within a library made for alpha chains, this beta chain is off target, and its count is uninformative. The chain couples TRBV5-1 to TRBJ2-7; D not resolved. The germline gives CDR1 SGHRS, CDR2 YFSETQ. CDR3 length: 14 amino acids. V was trimmed by 1 base and J by 0 bases, leaving 8 bases between them. CDR3 coding DNA: TGCGCCAGCAGCTTGTCTCTATACTCCTACGAGCAGTACTTC. As protein: CASSLSLYSYEQYF.

This clonotype occurred many times. This beta chain is off target for a library built for alpha chains, so its abundance means little. The chain has TRBV6-5 and TRBJ1-1, with D possibly TRBD1 on 5 matching bases. Germline CDR1 and CDR2: MNHEY and SVGAGI. V was clipped by 0 bases and J by 5 bases, with 16 bases between them. This CDR3 region has 16 residues. Here the CDR3 DNA reads TGTGCCAGCAGTTACTCCGTCCCACCACGGGGGACTGAAGCTTTCTTT. Amino acid sequence: CASSYSVPPRGTEAFF.

This clonotype was seen repeatedly, ten times or more. Since it is a stray read in a library aimed at alpha chains, this beta chain has a size that is not meaningful. The V gene is TRBV5-1, the J gene TRBJ2-3, with TRBD2 identical over 14 bases. V lost 4 bases to trimming and J lost 1 base; unmatched junction nucleotides: 8. This CDR3 has 18 residues. In germline, CDR1 is SGHRS, CDR2 YFSETQ. The chain's CDR3 is CASSMLTSGRAGTDTQYF. DNA of the CDR3: TGCGCCAGCAGCATGCTGACTAGCGGGAGGGCTGGCACAGATACGCAGTATTTT.

This clonotype was seen repeatedly, ten times or more. This beta chain appears as a stray read in a library generated for alpha chains; its size is not informative. This chain links TRBV20-1 with TRBJ2-4; D uncertain. The V gene's germline CDR1 is DFQATT and CDR2 SNEGSKA (reference sequence). The CDR3 length is 16 residues. Trimming took off 0 bases at V and 0 bases at J, with 12 bases between the two ends. The CDR3 loop reads CSARDLGGLAKNIQYF. CDR3 in DNA: TGCAGTGCTAGAGATCTAGGCGGCCTAGCCAAAAACATTCAGTACTTC.

There are a few counts of this clonotype. Because the library targeted alpha chains, this beta chain is an off-target read whose size means little. V usage is TRBV6-6 and J usage is TRBJ2-1; 10 bases map to TRBD2. Germline CDR1 and CDR2: MNHNY and SVGAGI (reference sequence). V trimming: 2 bases; J trimming: 9 bases; junction bases outside the gene matches: 10. This CDR3 has 16 residues. The DNA of the CDR3 is TGTGCCAGCAGTTACCAAGCGGGAGGGCCCAATATTGAGCAGTTCTTC. Amino acids: CASSYQAGGPNIEQFF.

Judged by abundance, this clonotype is medium-sized. This beta chain is an unintended read in a library built for alpha chains; its size means little. The chain uses TRBV28 and TRBJ2-1; D might be TRBD2 (6 bases). Trimming stripped 3 bases from V and 5 bases from J, with 11 bases between. The CDR3 sequence is 14 residues long. CDR1 is MDHEN and CDR2 is SYDVKM in the germline V gene. The CDR3 reads CASSFGGTDNEQFF. CDR3 bases: TGTGCCAGCAGTTTCGGGGGAACCGACAATGAGCAGTTCTTC.

In its sample, this clonotype is medium-sized. The library was designed around alpha chains, so this beta chain is a stray read whose abundance carries little weight. The V gene is TRBV20-1, the J gene TRBJ1-1; 7 nucleotides align to TRBD1. CDR1 is DFQATT and CDR2 is SNEGSKA in the germline V gene (reference sequence). The CDR3 has 15 amino acids. J was trimmed by 7 bases and V by 6 bases; bases with no gene match: 17. The CDR3, as DNA: TGCAGTGCAACCTCCCTGACCGGGACAGCGAATGAAGCTTTCTTT. Amino acid sequence: CSATSLTGTANEAFF.

This clonotype was seen ten or more times. The library was prepared for alpha chains; this beta chain is a stray read, so its frequency means little. The rearrangement joins TRBV6-5 to TRBJ1-1; a possible D gene is TRBD1 (6 bases). Germline assignment: CDR1 MNHEY and CDR2 SVGAGI. The CDR3 covers 14 residues. V lost 4 bases, J lost 2 bases, and 11 bases lay in between. CDR3 amino acids: CASSSIRGNTEAFF. Here the CDR3 DNA reads TGTGCCAGCAGTTCAATCAGGGGTAACACTGAAGCTTTCTTT.

The table lists this clonotype with many counts. This beta chain is a stray read from a library made for alpha chains; its abundance is not meaningful. This chain's CDR3 is CASSETDSAYGYTF. CDR3 in DNA: TGCGCCAGCAGTGAGACAGATTCTGCCTATGGCTACACCTTC. This chain uses TRBV10-2 with TRBJ1-2; D gene unclear. The CDR3 runs to 14 residues. Germline CDR1 reads WSHSY; CDR2 reads SAAADI. Between the trimmed V and J ends, which lost 2 bases and 4 bases, there was a span of 11 bases.

In its sample, this clonotype is medium-sized. This beta chain is a stray sequence in a library constructed for alpha chains; its clone size is not meaningful. This chain joins TRBV6-2 or TRBV6-3 and TRBJ2-1; perhaps TRBD2 as D (6 bases). V gave up 7 bases and J gave up 9 bases, with 13 bases separating them. The CDR3 spans 12 residues. Germline V CDR1 and CDR2: MNHEY, SVGEGT. The CDR3 is CASNDGSSEQFF. The CDR3 DNA follows: TGTGCCAGCAATGACGGGAGTAGTGAGCAGTTCTTC.

In its sample, this clonotype is medium-sized. The size of this beta chain means little, since it is a stray read in a library made for alpha chains. The rearrangement links TRBV5-4 to TRBJ1-2, with 9 nucleotides matching TRBD1. This CDR3 comprises 16 residues. Germline V lookup: CDR1 SGHNT, CDR2 YYREEE (reference sequence). Trimming took 4 bases from V and 8 from J; bases not matched to a gene: 15. The CDR3 is CASSQGGTGSFRGYTF. In nucleotides, the CDR3 is TGTGCCAGCAGCCAAGGAGGGACAGGGTCTTTTAGAGGCTACACCTTC. The variable domain in full, completed from reference TRBV5-4 and TRBJ1-2, reads ETGVTQSPTHLIKTRGQQVTLRCSSQSGHNTVSWYQQALGQGPQFIFQYYREEENGRGNFPPRFSGLQFPNYSSELNVNALELDDSALYLCASSQGGTGSFRGYTFGSGTRLTVV.